This T cell receptor beta chain derives from a study of tumor-infiltrating lymphocytes in primary liver carcinoma. RNA isolated from unsorted whole blood supplied the blood RNA, with germline DNA also extracted. Worth noting for this clonotype: Given a much more abundant clone one base away, this may be a read error.

Germline V gives CDR1 ENHRY, CDR2 SYGVKD. The CDR3 is 16 residues long. Trimming cost V 7 bases and J 6 bases; bases outside gene matches: 14. Constant-region priming of roughly 0.45 ug total RNA yielded TCR beta cDNA. It was through three nested multiplex PCR rounds of slightly modified ARM-PCR that TCR beta libraries arose. The first two PCR rounds used TRBV1-TRBV30 primers with a Cbeta primer, roughly 10 cycles each. TCRdb called the multiplex PCR reads again in MiXCR, with one record for every CDR3 protein. Here the sample spans 300,000 to 400,000 distinct CDR3 sequences, 65% being singletons. This TCR was sampled from a man between 40 and 49 years old with primary liver carcinoma and hepatitis B virus infection. Input material: peripheral blood. This chain connects TRBV10-3 to TRBJ2-1, with 8 bases fitting TRBD1. CDR3 protein: CAITEEQGARGNEQFF. The CDR3 DNA follows: TGTGCCATCACTGAAGAGCAGGGGGCACGGGGCAATGAGCAGTTCTTC.